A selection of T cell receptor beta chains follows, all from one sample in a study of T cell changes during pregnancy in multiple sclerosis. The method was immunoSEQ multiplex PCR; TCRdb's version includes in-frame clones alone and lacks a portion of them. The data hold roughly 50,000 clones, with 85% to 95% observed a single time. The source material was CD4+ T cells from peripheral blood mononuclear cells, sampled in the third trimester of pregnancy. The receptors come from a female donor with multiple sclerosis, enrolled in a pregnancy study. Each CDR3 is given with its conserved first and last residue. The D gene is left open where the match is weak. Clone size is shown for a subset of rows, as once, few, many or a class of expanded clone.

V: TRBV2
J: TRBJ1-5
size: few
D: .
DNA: TGTGCCAGCAGTGACGGGGGGAACAATCAGCCCCAGCATTTT
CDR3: CASSDGGNNQPQHF

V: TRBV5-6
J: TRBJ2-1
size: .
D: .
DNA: TGTGCCAGCAGCTTCCGACAGTACAATGAGCAGTTCTTC
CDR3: CASSFRQYNEQFF

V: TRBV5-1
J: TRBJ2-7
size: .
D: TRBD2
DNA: TGCGCCAGCAGCTTAGCAGCTAGCGGGAGAACCCGCCACGAGCAGTACTTC
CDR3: CASSLAASGRTRHEQYF

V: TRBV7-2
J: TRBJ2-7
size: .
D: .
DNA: TGTGCCAGCAGCTTACCTTCGACAGGAAGCTTCTCCTACGAGCAGTACTTC
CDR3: CASSLPSTGSFSYEQYF

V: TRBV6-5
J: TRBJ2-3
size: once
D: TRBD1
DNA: TGTGCCAGCAGGGGACAGAGTCGTGCGCAGTATTTT
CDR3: CASRGQSRAQYF

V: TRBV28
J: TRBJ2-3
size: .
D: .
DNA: TGTGCCAGCAGTTTAAGGTCGGGAGTAACAGATACGCAGTATTTT
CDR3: CASSLRSGVTDTQYF

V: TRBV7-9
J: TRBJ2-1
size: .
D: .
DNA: TGTGCCAGCAGCTTAGGTGACTACTACAATGAGCAGTTCTTC
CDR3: CASSLGDYYNEQFF

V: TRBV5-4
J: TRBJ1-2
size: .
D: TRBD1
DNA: TGTGCCAGCAGTGCCCGGGACAGGGGGCACTATGGCTACACCTTC
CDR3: CASSARDRGHYGYTF

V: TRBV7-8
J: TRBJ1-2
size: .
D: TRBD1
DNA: TGTGCCAGCAGCCCCCGGACAGGCGCCTATGGCTACACCTTC
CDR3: CASSPRTGAYGYTF

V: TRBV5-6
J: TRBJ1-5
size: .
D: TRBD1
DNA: TGTGCCAGCAGCTTGGCTACAGGGGGAAGTAGAGTGCAGCCCCAGCATTTT
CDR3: CASSLATGGSRVQPQHF

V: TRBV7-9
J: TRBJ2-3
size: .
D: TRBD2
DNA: TGTGCCAGCAGCTCGCCTAGCGGCTTGACAGATACGCAGTATTTT
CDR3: CASSSPSGLTDTQYF

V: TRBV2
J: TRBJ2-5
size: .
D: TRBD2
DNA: TGTGCCAGCACCGCAGTGGGACTAGCGGGAGGCGAGACCCAGTACTTC
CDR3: CASTAVGLAGGETQYF

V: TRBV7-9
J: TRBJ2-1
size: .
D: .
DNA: TGTGCCAGCAGCTTGCGGGCGGCGGGCCGGGTGAATGAGCAGTTCTTC
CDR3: CASSLRAAGRVNEQFF

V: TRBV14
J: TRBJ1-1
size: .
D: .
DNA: TGTGCCAGCGGGGCTAACTTTGAAGCTTTCTTT
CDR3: CASGANFEAFF

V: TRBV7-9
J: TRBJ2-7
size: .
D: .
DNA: TGTGCCAGCAGGACGATTAGCTCCGGTACCTCCTACGAGCAGTACTTC
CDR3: CASRTISSGTSYEQYF

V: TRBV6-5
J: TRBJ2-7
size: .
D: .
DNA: TGTGCCAGCAGCTTCCCGGGGTTATACGAGCAGTACTTC
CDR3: CASSFPGLYEQYF

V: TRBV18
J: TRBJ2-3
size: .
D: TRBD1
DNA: TGTGCCAGCTCACACGGGACAGGTTGGGCGCAGTATTTT
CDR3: CASSHGTGWAQYF

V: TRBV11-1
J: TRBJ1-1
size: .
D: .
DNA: TGTGCCAGCAGCTTCACGGAGAGGAACACTGAAGCTTTCTTT
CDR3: CASSFTERNTEAFF

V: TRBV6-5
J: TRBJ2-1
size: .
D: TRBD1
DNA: TGTGCCAGCAGGGCCACAGGGGGCGCCTACAATGAGCAGTTCTTC
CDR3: CASRATGGAYNEQFF

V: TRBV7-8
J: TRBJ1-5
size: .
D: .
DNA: TGTGCCAGCAGCTTAGCGCCAACAGATAGCAATCAGCCCCAGCATTTT
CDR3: CASSLAPTDSNQPQHF

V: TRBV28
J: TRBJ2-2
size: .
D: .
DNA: TGTGCCAGCAGTATGGCAGGGTGGAACACCGGGGAGCTGTTTTTT
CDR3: CASSMAGWNTGELFF

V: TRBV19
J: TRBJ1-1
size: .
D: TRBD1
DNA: TGTGCCAGTAGTATAGATTTAGGGGGCGGCACTGAAGCTTTCTTT
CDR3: CASSIDLGGGTEAFF

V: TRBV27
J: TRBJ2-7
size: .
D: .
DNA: TGTGCCAGCAGTTTATACGCCAGGGTGGGGTACGAGCAGTACTTC
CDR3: CASSLYARVGYEQYF

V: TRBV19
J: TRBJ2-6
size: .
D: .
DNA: TGTGCCAGTAGTTTTCCTGGGTGGACTGTCCCCTCTGGGGCCAACGTCCTGACTTTC
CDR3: CASSFPGWTVPSGANVLTF

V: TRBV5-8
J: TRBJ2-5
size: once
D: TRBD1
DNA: TGTGCCAGCTCCCGGCCGGGACAGATAGAGACCCAGTACTTC
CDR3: CASSRPGQIETQYF

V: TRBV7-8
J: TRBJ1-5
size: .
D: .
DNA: TGTGCCAGCAGCTTGGCGGGTGACCAGCCCCAGCATTTT
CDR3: CASSLAGDQPQHF

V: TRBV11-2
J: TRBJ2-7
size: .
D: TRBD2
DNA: TGTGCCAGCAGCCCTGCTCGCGTAGCGGGAGGCCGTAAGGAGCAGTACTTC
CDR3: CASSPARVAGGRKEQYF

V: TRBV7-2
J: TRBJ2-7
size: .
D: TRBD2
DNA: TGTGCCAGCAGCTTAGCGTCACTAGCGGGAGGAAGAGGCGAGCAGTACTTC
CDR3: CASSLASLAGGRGEQYF